This T cell receptor beta chain emerged from a study of T cell repertoires in aging, cancer and after chemotherapy. General study results and limits: Age-matched healthy donors had significantly more diverse, less clonal blood TCR repertoires than untreated cancer patients. Loss of evenness, beyond lost richness, contributed to age-related TCR diversity decline in cancer patients.

Germline V lookup: CDR1 LNHDA, CDR2 SQIVND (reference sequence). Trimming cost V 3 bases and J 5 bases; bases outside gene matches: 4. The CDR3 covers 14 residues. Rearranged V-D-J TRB sequences were amplified with a mixed TRB-A/B primer pool. One entry per CDR3 protein results from TCRdb running MiXCR on the multiplex PCR reads. The table records about 7,000 distinct CDR3 sequences, 35% to 50% of them present only once. TCR beta rearrangements were amplified from peripheral blood genomic DNA. Remarks on this clonotype: As yet, its antigen is unknown.

The sequence was obtained from a human donor in good health. Sequenced: blood. The V gene is TRBV19, the J gene TRBJ2-3, with 8 bases that match TRBD2. The CDR3 coding sequence is TGTGCCAGTAGTATTTCGGGGGGGCAAGATACGCAGTATTTT. Translation: CASSISGGQDTQYF.